The 30 T cell receptor beta chains below all came from one sample that was sequenced in a study of T cell responses to AZD1222 COVID-19 vaccine. The method was immunoSEQ multiplex PCR; TCRdb's version includes in-frame clones alone and lacks a portion of them. The sample consists of approximately 140,000 clones, more than 90% of them appearing once. The material sequenced was peripheral blood, taken 28 days after the second AZD1222 dose. These receptors all stem from an adult who received the AZD1222 COVID-19 vaccine.

The chain combines TRBV27 with TRBJ1-4; D gene ambiguous. CDR1 and CDR2 from the germline V gene are MNHEY and SMNVEV (reference sequence). V lost 3 bases to trimming and J lost 7 bases, with 9 bases between them. The CDR3 totals 13 residues. The CDR3 DNA reads TGTGCCAGCAGTTTGCGAGACGGTGAAAAACTGTTTTTT. This codes for CASSLRDGEKLFF.

The CDR3, as DNA: TGTGCCAGCAGCTTAGAATCCTCCAGACAGGATCAGCCCCAGCATTTT. Translating it yields CASSLESSRQDQPQHF. V is TRBV7-2 and J is TRBJ1-5, with TRBD1 as a possible D gene (6 bases). CDR3 length: 16 residues. Trimming took off 1 base at V and 5 bases at J, with 15 bases between the two ends. Germline V gives CDR1 SGHTA, CDR2 FQGNSA.

In its sample, this clone is medium-sized. The chain is built from TRBV28 and TRBJ1-1; no clear D. V shed 3 bases and J shed 4 bases, with 9 bases lying between them. The CDR3 runs to 13 residues. Germline CDR1 reads MDHEN; CDR2 reads SYDVKM. The CDR3 loop reads CASSFGRITEAFF. As DNA, the CDR3 is TGTGCCAGCAGTTTTGGGCGTATCACTGAAGCTTTCTTT.

This chain uses TRBV24-1 with TRBJ2-3; weak D call: TRBD2 (5 bases). V lost 6 bases and J lost 4, with 19 bases in between. The CDR3 has 16 amino acids. Germline assignment: CDR1 KGHDR and CDR2 SFDVKD. CDR3 sequence reads: CATSPTLTRGPDTQYF. The CDR3 DNA reads as TGTGCCACCAGTCCGACTCTGACTCGGGGTCCAGATACGCAGTATTTT.

The chain employs TRBV9 and TRBJ1-1, with 8 bases identical to TRBD1. V gave up 2 bases and J gave up 4 bases; unmatched junction bases: 7. The CDR3 contains 15 residues. Germline V gene data show CDR1 as SGDLS and CDR2 as YYNGEE. This CDR3 reads CASSVSGGAGTEAFF. CDR3 DNA sequence: TGTGCCAGCAGCGTGTCAGGGGGCGCGGGCACTGAAGCTTTCTTT.

The genes are TRBV28 and TRBJ2-7, with D perhaps given as TRBD1 or TRBD2 (5 bases each). Germline CDR1 MDHEN, CDR2 SYDVKM. This CDR3 contains 14 residues. Trimming stripped 3 bases from V and 11 bases from J, with 20 bases between. The CDR3 region is CASSFPLSGTREYF. The CDR3 DNA follows: TGTGCCAGCAGTTTTCCGCTCTCCGGGACGAGGGAGTACTTC.

The chain links TRBV9 to TRBJ1-4; D remains unclear. This CDR3 spans 15 amino acids. Looked up from germline, CDR1 is SGDLS and CDR2 is YYNGEE. The germline V and J ends were trimmed by 3 bases and 6 bases, with 15 bases remaining between them. Here the CDR3 reads CASSEGPGGDEKLFF. The CDR3 DNA follows: TGTGCCAGCAGCGAGGGCCCCGGAGGTGATGAAAAACTGTTTTTT.

The rearrangement uses TRBV24-1 and TRBJ1-1, with D possibly being TRBD1 (6 bases). Germline V lookup: CDR1 KGHDR, CDR2 SFDVKD. The CDR3 runs to 14 residues. The V end was cut by 5 bases, the J end by 2 bases, with 11 bases between. The CDR3, as DNA: TGTGCCACCAGTGGTCGGGACATTAACACTGAAGCTTTCTTT. Protein: CATSGRDINTEAFF.

This clone has only one observation. The J gene is TRBJ2-7, the V gene TRBV15; the match to TRBD1 covers 9 bases. The V gene end was trimmed by 0 bases and the J gene end by 3 bases; junction bases not matched to a gene: 0. This CDR3 has 14 residues. Germline V lookup: CDR1 LNHNV, CDR2 YYDKDF (reference sequence). CDR3 coding DNA: TGTGCCACCAGCAGAGAGGGACAGGGCTACGAGCAGTACTTC. Residues: CATSREGQGYEQYF.

This rearrangement joins TRBV27 to TRBJ1-2; D call uncertain. The CDR3 is made up of 15 amino acids. Trimming shortened V by 3 bases and J by 1 base, and 12 bases separated the two germline ends. Germline V gene lookup returns CDR1 MNHEY and CDR2 SMNVEV (reference sequence). DNA for the CDR3: TGTGCCAGCAGTTTCCTGCGGGGATTTAACTATGGCTACACCTTC. Translating gives CASSFLRGFNYGYTF.

V and J are TRBV27 and TRBJ2-5; the D call may be TRBD1 or TRBD2 (5 bases each). Germline CDR1 and CDR2: MNHEY and SMNVEV (reference sequence). V was shortened by 0 bases and J by 4 bases, with 12 bases between the two germline ends. The CDR3 runs to 15 residues. The CDR3 bases are TGTGCCAGCAGTTTATCGCCCCCAGGGAGAGAGACCCAGTACTTC. Translated, it gives CASSLSPPGRETQYF.

This clone has just a few counts. The chain recombines TRBV7-2 with TRBJ1-5; no clear D. The V end lost 1 base, the J end lost 6 bases, and 7 bases lay between the germline ends. This CDR3 contains 13 residues. Germline CDR1 reads SGHTA; CDR2 reads FQGNSA. The CDR3 is CASSLDGFQPQHF. The CDR3, as DNA: TGTGCCAGCAGCTTAGACGGATTTCAGCCCCAGCATTTT. Full variable domain (remainder filled in from reference TRBV7-2 and TRBJ1-5): GAGVSQSPSNKVTEKGKDVELRCDPISGHTALYWYRQSLGQGLEFLIYFQGNSAPDKSGLPSDRFSAERTGGSVSTLTIQRTQQEDSAVYLCASSLDGFQPQHFGDGTRLSIL.

This chain links TRBV7-9 with TRBJ1-3; TRBD1 might be the D (5 bases). From germline, CDR1 is SEHNR and CDR2 FQNEAQ (reference sequence). CDR3 length equals 16 residues. V gave up 1 base and J gave up 0 bases, with 10 bases separating them. CDR3 loop: CASSLGQLFSGNTIYF. The CDR3 bases are TGTGCCAGCAGCTTAGGACAGCTCTTCTCTGGAAACACCATATATTTT. The complete variable domain, with remaining parts taken from reference TRBV7-9 and TRBJ1-3, reads DTGVSQNPRHKITKRGQNVTFRCDPISEHNRLYWYRQTLGQGPEFLTYFQNEAQLEKSRLLSDRFSAERPKGSFSTLEIQRTEQGDSAMYLCASSLGQLFSGNTIYFGEGSWLTVV.

V and J are TRBV11-2 and TRBJ1-3; no clear D gene. Germline values: CDR1 SGHAT, CDR2 FQNNGV. V was shortened by 4 bases and J by 0 bases, with 10 bases between the two germline ends. The CDR3 covers 15 residues. CDR3 sequence reads: CASSSSVLSGNTIYF. CDR3 coding DNA: TGTGCCAGCAGCTCGAGCGTTCTCTCTGGAAACACCATATATTTT. Together with reference TRBV11-2 and TRBJ1-3, the CDR3 gives the full variable domain: EAGVAQSPRYKIIEKRQSVAFWCNPISGHATLYWYQQILGQGPKLLIQFQNNGVVDDSQLPKDRFSAERLKGVDSTLKIQPAKLEDSAVYLCASSSSVLSGNTIYFGEGSWLTVV.

Only one count was recorded for this clone. The chain carries TRBV30 and TRBJ2-1; D remains unclear. Germline CDR1 GTSNPN, CDR2 SVGIG (reference sequence). V was trimmed by 0 bases and J by 8 bases, leaving 11 bases between them. This CDR3 is built from 13 residues. The CDR3 nucleotides are TGTGCCTGGAGTGTAGGGAAAGGGTATGAGCAGTTCTTC. As protein: CAWSVGKGYEQFF.

The V and J genes are TRBV16 and TRBJ1-1; D is unclear. Germline V gene sequence: CDR1 KGHSY, CDR2 FQNENV. V was clipped by 5 bases and J by 2 bases, with 9 bases between them. The CDR3 runs to 13 residues. CDR3 residues: CASSGPHNTEAFF. DNA of the CDR3: TGTGCCAGCAGCGGCCCCCACAACACTGAAGCTTTCTTT.

V and J are TRBV28 and TRBJ2-7; 7 nucleotides align to TRBD1. The V gene's germline CDR1 is MDHEN and CDR2 SYDVKM. There are 15 residues in the CDR3. The J segment lost 5 bases and the V segment lost 5 bases, leaving 12 bases of the junction unmatched. CDR3 amino acids: CASSLRQGSVDEQYF. As DNA, the CDR3 is TGTGCCAGCAGTCTCCGACAGGGAAGTGTTGACGAGCAGTACTTC.

CDR3 in amino acids: CATLPGSGNTIYF. CDR3 nucleotides: TGTGCCACCCTCCCGGGATCTGGAAACACCATATATTTT. The genes are TRBV30 and TRBJ1-3; no clear D. Per the germline V gene, CDR1 is GTSNPN and CDR2 is SVGIG (reference sequence). Trimming cost V 8 bases and J 1 base, with 12 bases left between them. The CDR3 spans 13 residues.

This chain links TRBV3-1 (or the pseudogene TRBV3-2) with TRBJ1-5; D uncertain. Deletions cut 0 bases from V and 4 bases from J, with 10 bases between. Germline-derived CDR1 and CDR2 are LGHDT and YNNKEL (reference sequence). The CDR3 length is 15 residues. The CDR3 coding sequence is TGTGCCAGCAGCCAAGATTTCACAGCGAATCAGCCCCAGCATTTT. Translation gives CASSQDFTANQPQHF.

CDR3 DNA: TGTGCCATCAGTGTTGGGGAAGGGAACACTGAAGCTTTCTTT. Encoded protein: CAISVGEGNTEAFF. The rearrangement links TRBV10-3 to TRBJ1-1; no definite D call. Germline CDR1 reads ENHRY; CDR2 reads SYGVKD. The CDR3 totals 14 residues. V gave up 4 bases and J gave up 1 base, with 10 bases separating them.

This chain connects TRBV28 to TRBJ2-2, with D maybe TRBD2 (5 bases). CDR1 is MDHEN, CDR2 SYDVKM, per germline. CDR3 length equals 16 residues. Deletions cut 6 bases from V and 4 bases from J, with 18 bases between. Here the CDR3 reads CASSTREGSVTGELFF. The CDR3 DNA reads TGTGCCAGCAGCACTAGGGAAGGCTCAGTCACCGGGGAGCTGTTTTTT.

J is TRBJ2-1 and V is TRBV10-3, with a possible D match to TRBD1 (5 bases). Germline V CDR1 and CDR2: ENHRY, SYGVKD. The CDR3 extends over 18 amino acids. The ends were cut back, 2 bases at V and 2 bases at J, with 19 bases in the middle. CDR3 in DNA: TGTGCCATCAGTGAGGGGTTGGGGCTGGACCCGCCCTACAATGAGCAGTTCTTC. It translates to CAISEGLGLDPPYNEQFF.

The chain is built from TRBV21-1 and TRBJ2-2; the table's D gene call, TRBD2, was not cross checked with the DNA. TRBV21-1 is described as a pseudogene. CDR3 size: 15 residues. The CDR3 loop is CASTLGFANTGELFF. The CDR3, as DNA: TGTGCCAGCACCCTCGGGTTCGCGAACACCGGGGAGCTGTTTTTT.

The chain is built from TRBV5-1 and TRBJ2-5; no firm D call. The germline CDR1 and CDR2 sequences are SGHRS and YFSETQ. The CDR3 consists of 15 residues. Trimming removed 0 bases from V and 0 bases from J, with 9 bases in between. This CDR3 reads CASSLGPGNQETQYF. The CDR3 nucleotides are TGCGCCAGCAGCTTGGGTCCAGGAAACCAAGAGACCCAGTACTTC.

This clone is a singleton in its sample. The chain carries TRBV19 and TRBJ1-6; D not resolved. CDR3 size: 19 residues. V was cut by 3 bases and J by 6 bases, with 24 bases left in between. Germline values: CDR1 LNHDA, CDR2 SQIVND (reference sequence). CDR3 nucleotides: TGTGCCAGTAGTATTGACGGCCGCTCTGTACGTCGGAGTAATTCACCCCTCCACTTT. It encodes CASSIDGRSVRRSNSPLHF.

The rearrangement uses TRBV7-2 and TRBJ2-3; 7 nucleotides align to TRBD2. V was clipped by 5 bases and J by 4 bases; unmatched bases: 6. This CDR3 contains 14 residues. Germline assignment: CDR1 SGHTA and CDR2 FQGNSA. CDR3 sequence: CASSPRTSADTQYF. The CDR3 region has the DNA TGTGCCAGCAGCCCTCGGACTAGTGCAGATACGCAGTATTTT.

This clone was detected once. The junction shows a germline mismatch at one end, possibly a read error. The genes are TRBV4-3 and TRBJ1-4; 8 nucleotides agree with TRBD1. The CDR3 loop spans 16 amino acids. The germline V gene encodes CDR1 LGHNA and CDR2 YSLEER. The CDR3 DNA is TGCGCCAGCAACCAAGATCTTAGGACAGGGCTTGAAAAACTGTTTTTT. It encodes CASNQDLRTGLEKLFF.

V usage is TRBV15 and J usage is TRBJ2-3, with 10 bases fitting TRBD2. Germline V gives CDR1 LNHNV, CDR2 YYDKDF (reference sequence). V shed 2 bases and J 1 base; nucleotides not matched to a gene: 6. This CDR3 is built from 17 residues. In nucleotides, the CDR3 is TGTGCCACCAGCAGAACTTACCTAGCGGGAGGCACAGATACGCAGTATTTT. It codes for CATSRTYLAGGTDTQYF.

This chain links TRBV28 with TRBJ2-4; D uncertain. The CDR3 covers 15 residues. Trimming stripped 6 bases from V and 0 bases from J, with 12 bases between. The V gene's germline CDR1 is MDHEN and CDR2 SYDVKM. The CDR3 DNA reads as TGTGCCAGCAGAGTTGCCGGCCTAGCCAAAAACATTCAGTACTTC. Translating gives CASRVAGLAKNIQYF.

The chain has TRBV13 and TRBJ2-7, with a possible D match to TRBD2 (5 bases). The CDR3 is made up of 13 amino acids. Trimming left V 8 bases short and J 3 bases short, with 14 bases between. Germline V lookup: CDR1 PRHDT, CDR2 FYEKMQ (reference sequence). The CDR3 is CASSMTIGYEQYF. In DNA form, the CDR3 reads TGTGCCAGCTCCATGACTATTGGCTACGAGCAGTACTTC.